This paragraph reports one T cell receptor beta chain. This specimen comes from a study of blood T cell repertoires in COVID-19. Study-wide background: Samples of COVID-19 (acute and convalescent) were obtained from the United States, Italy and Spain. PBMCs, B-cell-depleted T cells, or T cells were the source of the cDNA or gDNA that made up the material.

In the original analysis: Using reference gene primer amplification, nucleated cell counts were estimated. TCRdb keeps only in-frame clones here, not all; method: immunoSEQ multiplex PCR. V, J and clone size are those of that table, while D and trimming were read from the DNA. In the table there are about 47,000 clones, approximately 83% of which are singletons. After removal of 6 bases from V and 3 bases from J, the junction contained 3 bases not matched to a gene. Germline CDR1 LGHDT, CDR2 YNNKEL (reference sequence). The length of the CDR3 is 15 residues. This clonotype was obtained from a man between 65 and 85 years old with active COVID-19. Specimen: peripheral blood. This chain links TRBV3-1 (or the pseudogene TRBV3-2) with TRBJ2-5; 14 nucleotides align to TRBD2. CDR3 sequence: CASRLTSGGEETQYF. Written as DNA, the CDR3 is TGTGCCAGCAGACTGACTAGCGGGGGGGAAGAGACCCAGTACTTC.